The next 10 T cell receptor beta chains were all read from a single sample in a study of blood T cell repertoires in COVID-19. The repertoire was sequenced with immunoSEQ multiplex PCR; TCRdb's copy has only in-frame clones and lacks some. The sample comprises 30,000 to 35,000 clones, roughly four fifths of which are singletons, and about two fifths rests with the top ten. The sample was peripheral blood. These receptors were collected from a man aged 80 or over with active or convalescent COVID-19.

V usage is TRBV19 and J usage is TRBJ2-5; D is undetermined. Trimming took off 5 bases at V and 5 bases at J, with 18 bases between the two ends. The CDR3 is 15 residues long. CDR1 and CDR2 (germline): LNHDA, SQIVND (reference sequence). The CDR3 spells CASSLGYSPGETQYF. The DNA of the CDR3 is TGTGCCAGTAGTCTAGGGTACAGTCCTGGTGAGACCCAGTACTTC.

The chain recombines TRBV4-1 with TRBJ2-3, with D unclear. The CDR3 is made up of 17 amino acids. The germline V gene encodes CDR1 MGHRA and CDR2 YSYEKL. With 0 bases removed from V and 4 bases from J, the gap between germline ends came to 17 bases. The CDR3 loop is CASSQDSAIRGSDTQYF. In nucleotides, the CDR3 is TGCGCCAGCAGCCAAGATTCGGCCATCCGAGGATCAGATACGCAGTATTTT.

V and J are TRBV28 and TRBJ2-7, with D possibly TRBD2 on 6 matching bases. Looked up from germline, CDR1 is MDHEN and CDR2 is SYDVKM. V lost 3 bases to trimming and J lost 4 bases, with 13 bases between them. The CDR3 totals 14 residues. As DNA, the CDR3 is TGTGCCAGCAGTTTTGTAGGAGGGCGGTACGAGCAGTACTTC. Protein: CASSFVGGRYEQYF.

The CDR3 DNA is TGCGCCAGCAGCTTTAGACAGGGACAATACACTGAAGCTTTCTTT. Translating gives CASSFRQGQYTEAFF. The chain carries TRBV5-1 and TRBJ1-1; 7 nucleotides agree with TRBD1. J gave up 3 bases and V 2 bases, and 7 bases lay outside the gene matches. This CDR3 is built from 15 residues. Germline V gene lookup returns CDR1 SGHRS and CDR2 YFSETQ.

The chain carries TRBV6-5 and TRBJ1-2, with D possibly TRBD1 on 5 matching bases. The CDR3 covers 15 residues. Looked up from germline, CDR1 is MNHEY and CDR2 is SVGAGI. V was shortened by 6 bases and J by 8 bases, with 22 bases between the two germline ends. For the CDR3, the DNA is TGTGCCAGCAGGGAGCCCCAGGGAGGTCTGGACGGCTACACCTTC. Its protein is CASREPQGGLDGYTF.

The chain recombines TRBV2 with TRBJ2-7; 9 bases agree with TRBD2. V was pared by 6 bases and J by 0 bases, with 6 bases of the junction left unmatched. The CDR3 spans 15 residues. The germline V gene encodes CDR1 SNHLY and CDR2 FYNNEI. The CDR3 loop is CASSRTSASSYEQYF. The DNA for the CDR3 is TGTGCCAGCAGCAGGACTAGCGCGAGCTCCTACGAGCAGTACTTC.

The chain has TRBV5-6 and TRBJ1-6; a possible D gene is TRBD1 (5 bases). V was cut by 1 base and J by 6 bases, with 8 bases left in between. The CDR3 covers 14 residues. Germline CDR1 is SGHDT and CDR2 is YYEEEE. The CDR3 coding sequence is TGTGCCAGCAGCTTGCAGGGCCCTAATTCACCCCTCCACTTT. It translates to CASSLQGPNSPLHF.

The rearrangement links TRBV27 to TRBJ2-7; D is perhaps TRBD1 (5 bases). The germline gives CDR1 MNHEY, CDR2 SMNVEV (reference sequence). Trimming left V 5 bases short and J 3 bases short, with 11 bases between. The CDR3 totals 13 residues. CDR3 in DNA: TGTGCCAGCAGTCTTATCCAGGGCTACGAGCAGTACTTC. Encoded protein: CASSLIQGYEQYF.

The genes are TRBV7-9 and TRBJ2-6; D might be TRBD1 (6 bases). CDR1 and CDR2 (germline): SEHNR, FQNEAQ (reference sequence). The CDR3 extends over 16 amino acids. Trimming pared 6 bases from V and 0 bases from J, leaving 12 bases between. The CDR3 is CASSRRGISGANVLTF. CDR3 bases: TGTGCCAGCAGTCGAAGGGGGATCTCTGGGGCCAACGTCCTGACTTTC.

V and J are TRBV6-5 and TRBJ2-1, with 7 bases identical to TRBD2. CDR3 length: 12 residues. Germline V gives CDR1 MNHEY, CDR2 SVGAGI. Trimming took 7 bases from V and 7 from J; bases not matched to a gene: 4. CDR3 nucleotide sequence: TGTGCCAGCACCAACGGGGGGAATGAGCAGTTCTTC. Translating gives CASTNGGNEQFF.